The clone carrying this TCR beta chain appeared many times. The antigen remains unidentified. The data originate from a study of glioma-infiltrating T cells. Study-wide results and limits: Tissue and blood shared very few CDR3 sequences. Tissue-blood divergence was below expectation in non-neoplastic patients, above in gliomas.

Trimming removed 7 bases at V and 4 bases at J, with 10 bases between. CDR3 length: 12 amino acids. Germline CDR1 is SNHLY and CDR2 is FYNNEI. Using RNA template, CDR3s of TCR alpha and beta were amplified with iRepertoire arm-PCR. Input was roughly 100-450 ng of tissue mRNA or PBMC total RNA. MiXCR was run by TCRdb on the multiplex PCR reads, yielding one entry per CDR3 protein. The sample records about 130,000 distinct CDR3 sequences, approximately 26% being singletons. This TCR came from a human donor with low-grade glioma or glioblastoma, undergoing nonglioma brain surgery, or in good health (not recorded which). V and J are TRBV2 and TRBJ1-1, with unresolved D. Input material: glioma tissue, nonneoplastic brain tissue, or PBMCs (not recorded which). The CDR3: CASIQLSTEAFF. The CDR3, as DNA: TGTGCCAGCATTCAGTTGAGCACTGAAGCTTTCTTT.